A single sample is the source of the 25 T cell receptor beta chains below, sequenced in a study of T cells after posttransplantation cyclophosphamide. A marrow graft followed busulfan-fludarabine conditioning, with cyclophosphamide on days +3 and +4. Sequencing was performed with immunoSEQ multiplex PCR; in TCRdb, only in-frame clones are kept and a portion is missing. The repertoire includes 42,000 or so clones, 90% of them detected once, and 2% to 2.5% sits in the top ten. Specimen: PBMCs, collected roughly 59 days after allogeneic stem cell transplant with posttransplant cyclophosphamide. The source of these receptors is a male patient between 60 and 69 years old who received an allogeneic stem cell transplant from a related donor and was CMV-positive. The graft donor may have given rise to some T cells.

This clone was found once. The chain links TRBV11-2 to TRBJ2-2; TRBD2 matches 11 bases. The germline V gene has CDR1 SGHAT and CDR2 FQNNGV. V lost 4 bases, J lost 5 bases, and 0 bases stayed unmatched. CDR3 length: 14 residues. The CDR3 sequence: CASSSSGGTGELFF. The CDR3 DNA sequence: TGTGCCAGCAGCTCTAGCGGGGGGACCGGGGAGCTGTTTTTT.

Only one count was recorded for this clone. The chain has TRBV5-1 and TRBJ2-1, with 7 bases fitting TRBD1. V lost 1 base to trimming and J lost 2 bases; unmatched junction nucleotides: 3. The CDR3 has 15 residues. The germline gives CDR1 SGHRS, CDR2 YFSETQ. This CDR3 reads CASSLSGQTYNEQFF. The DNA for the CDR3 is TGCGCCAGCAGCTTGTCGGGACAGACCTACAATGAGCAGTTCTTC.

The J gene is TRBJ2-4, the V gene TRBV14; 7 nucleotides line up with TRBD1. Germline V gives CDR1 SGHDN, CDR2 FVKESK. J lost 3 bases, V lost 1 base, and 0 bases had no gene match. The CDR3 runs 14 residues. CDR3 protein: CASSQGTGKNIQYF. The CDR3 DNA sequence: TGTGCCAGCAGCCAAGGGACAGGCAAAAACATTCAGTACTTC.

V and J are TRBV27 and TRBJ2-7, with a possible D match to TRBD1 (5 bases). CDR1 and CDR2 (germline): MNHEY, SMNVEV (reference sequence). Between the trimmed V and J ends, which lost 6 bases and 3 bases, there was a span of 12 bases. CDR3 size: 13 residues. The CDR3 spells CASSYQGGYEQYF. The CDR3, as DNA: TGTGCCAGCAGCTACCAGGGTGGCTACGAGCAGTACTTC.

This chain links TRBV6-1 with TRBJ1-2; 8 bases fit TRBD1. The J segment lost 7 bases and the V segment lost 0 bases, leaving 7 bases of the junction unmatched. This CDR3 is 15 amino acids long. Per the germline V gene, CDR1 is MNHNS and CDR2 is SASEGT. As DNA, the CDR3 is TGTGCCAGCAGTGAAGCCTTGACAGGGGCTCGTGGCTACACCTTC. It encodes CASSEALTGARGYTF.

The CDR3 sequence is CASSFAGPDTGELFF. CDR3 coding DNA: TGTGCCAGCAGCTTCGCGGGCCCGGACACCGGGGAGCTGTTTTTT. The V gene is TRBV5-5, the J gene TRBJ2-2; possible D gene TRBD2, 5 bases. V was pared by 2 bases and J by 3 bases, with 11 bases between. Per germline, CDR1 SGHKS and CDR2 YYEKEE (reference sequence). This CDR3 comprises 15 residues.

To note about this clone: This sample includes further DNA sequences coding for the same CDR3. The CDR3 here is CASSILAGKNIQYF. For the CDR3, the DNA is TGTGCCAGTAGTATCCTCGCAGGCAAAAACATTCAGTACTTC. V gene TRBV19 combines with J gene TRBJ2-4; D call uncertain. The ends were cut back, 3 bases at V and 3 bases at J, with 9 bases in the middle. This CDR3 spans 14 amino acids. The germline V gene encodes CDR1 LNHDA and CDR2 SQIVND (reference sequence).

A remark on this clone: Additional DNA sequences in this sample encode the identical CDR3. The chain combines TRBV7-6 with TRBJ1-1; D is uncertain. Trimming left V 1 base short and J 1 base short, with 7 bases between. This CDR3 spans 14 amino acids. Germline V gene data show CDR1 as SGHVS and CDR2 as FNYEAQ. As DNA, the CDR3 is TGTGCCAGCAGCTTAGGGCGAGGGAACACTGAAGCTTTCTTT. Translation: CASSLGRGNTEAFF.

Remarks on this clone: One junction end does not reproduce the germline sequence, and a read error may be involved. CDR3 in DNA: TGTGCCATCAGCCCGGGACAGGGGCCACCCCACTTC. Residues: CAISPGQGPPHF. This chain joins TRBV10-3 and TRBJ1-2, with 10 nucleotides matching TRBD1. The CDR3 totals 12 residues. Germline V gene sequence: CDR1 ENHRY, CDR2 SYGVKD.

The CDR3 reads CASTDTSNTGELFF. The CDR3 DNA reads TGCGCCAGCACCGACACCTCGAACACCGGGGAGCTGTTTTTT. The rearrangement joins TRBV4-1 to TRBJ2-2; D gene uncertain. The CDR3 has 14 amino acids. The germline CDR1 and CDR2 sequences are MGHRA and YSYEKL. V was shortened by 7 bases and J by 0 bases, with 9 bases between the two germline ends.

This sequence joins TRBV2 and TRBJ2-4; D gene unclear. The V end lost 8 bases, the J end lost 3 bases, and 11 bases lay between the germline ends. The CDR3 is made up of 13 amino acids. Germline V gene lookup returns CDR1 SNHLY and CDR2 FYNNEI. The CDR3 protein is CASLQDGKNIQYF. The CDR3 DNA reads as TGTGCCAGCCTTCAGGATGGCAAAAACATTCAGTACTTC.

The gene calls are TRBV7-9 and TRBJ1-2; D possibly corresponds to TRBD1 (6 bases). There are 14 residues in the CDR3. Germline V CDR1 and CDR2: SEHNR, FQNEAQ (reference sequence). Trimming took off 5 bases at V and 5 bases at J, with 15 bases between the two ends. The CDR3 is CASSPTDRPYGYTF. Here the CDR3 DNA reads TGTGCCAGCAGCCCCACGGACAGACCTTATGGCTACACCTTC.

This clone occurred a few times. The chain couples TRBV5-4 to TRBJ2-2, with D perhaps TRBD2 (6 bases). Germline V gene data show CDR1 as SGHNT and CDR2 as YYREEE (reference sequence). The CDR3 runs 19 residues. V lost 1 base, J lost 1 base, and 20 bases lay in between. CDR3 sequence (DNA): TGTGCCAGCAGCTTGTGGGGGAGGAAGCGGTGGAGGAACACCGGGGAGCTGTTTTTT. It is translated as CASSLWGRKRWRNTGELFF. Complete variable domain (other parts from reference TRBV5-4 and TRBJ2-2): ETGVTQSPTHLIKTRGQQVTLRCSSQSGHNTVSWYQQALGQGPQFIFQYYREEENGRGNFPPRFSGLQFPNYSSELNVNALELDDSALYLCASSLWGRKRWRNTGELFFGEGSRLTVL.

The chain uses TRBV27 and TRBJ1-1; TRBD1 aligns across 8 bases. V trimming: 3 bases; J trimming: 0 bases; junction bases outside the gene matches: 6. The length of the CDR3 is 16 residues. CDR1 and CDR2 (germline): MNHEY, SMNVEV (reference sequence). CDR3: CASSFRTGNLNTEAFF. The CDR3 bases are TGTGCCAGCAGTTTTAGGACAGGGAACCTGAACACTGAAGCTTTCTTT.

This sequence joins TRBV15 and TRBJ1-4, with a tentative D call TRBD1 (6 bases). The V end was cut by 5 bases, the J end by 7 bases, with 14 bases between. Looked up from germline, CDR1 is LNHNV and CDR2 is YYDKDF (reference sequence). CDR3 length: 14 residues. The CDR3 DNA reads TGTGCCACCAGCCAGGGTTTAGGGGGTGAAAAACTGTTTTTT. This sequence encodes CATSQGLGGEKLFF.

This clone was recorded only once. The rearrangement links TRBV30 to TRBJ2-1; 9 bases line up with TRBD2. V lost 0 bases to trimming and J lost 8 bases; unmatched junction nucleotides: 8. Germline V gives CDR1 GTSNPN, CDR2 SVGIG (reference sequence). This CDR3 has 15 amino acids. CDR3: CAWSVGAGGQDEQFF. As DNA, the CDR3 is TGTGCCTGGAGTGTAGGGGCGGGGGGGCAGGATGAGCAGTTCTTC.

The rearrangement joins TRBV5-1 to TRBJ2-1, with TRBD1 as a possible D gene (6 bases). The germline V gene encodes CDR1 SGHRS and CDR2 YFSETQ. Deletions cut 0 bases from V and 6 bases from J, with 16 bases between. CDR3 length equals 16 residues. The chain's CDR3 is CASSLASSGVFNEQFF. The DNA of the CDR3 is TGCGCCAGCAGCTTGGCCTCGTCAGGGGTTTTCAATGAGCAGTTCTTC. Filled out from reference TRBV5-1 and TRBJ2-1, the complete variable domain reads KAGVTQTPRYLIKTRGQQVTLSCSPISGHRSVSWYQQTPGQGLQFLFEYFSETQRNKGNFPGRFSGRQFSNSRSEMNVSTLELGDSALYLCASSLASSGVFNEQFFGPGTRLTVL.

The rearrangement uses TRBV18 and TRBJ2-5; D is perhaps TRBD2 (6 bases). The CDR3 extends over 14 amino acids. V gave up 4 bases and J gave up 2 bases, with 11 bases separating them. Germline lookup yields CDR1 KGHSH and CDR2 LQKENI. CDR3 nucleotides: TGTGCCAGCTCACATGGGGCGGGGCAAGAGACCCAGTACTTC. Protein product: CASSHGAGQETQYF.

V is TRBV5-4 and J is TRBJ1-1; 8 bases are a match to TRBD1. V shed 4 bases and J 5 bases; nucleotides not matched to a gene: 7. Germline assignment: CDR1 SGHNT and CDR2 YYREEE (reference sequence). The CDR3 consists of 14 residues. The CDR3 nucleotides read TGTGCCAGCAGCCCCAGACAGGGGTTAACTGAAGCTTTCTTT. Translating it yields CASSPRQGLTEAFF.

The J gene is TRBJ2-3, the V gene TRBV4-2, with 8 bases identical to TRBD2. This CDR3 region has 16 residues. Germline loops: CDR1 LGHNA, CDR2 YNFKEQ. Trimming removed 1 base from V and 1 base from J; junction bases left unmatched: 4. CDR3 protein: CASSQGYSGGTDTQYF. DNA for the CDR3: TGTGCCAGCAGCCAAGGATATAGCGGGGGCACAGATACGCAGTATTTT.

The gene calls are TRBV6-5 and TRBJ2-1, with D unresolved. The CDR3 has 14 residues. The V and J ends lost 2 bases and 9 bases respectively, with 14 bases between them. Germline V gene sequence: CDR1 MNHEY, CDR2 SVGAGI. The CDR3 nucleotides read TGTGCCAGCAGTTACCAACCAGGCTACCCTGAGCAGTTCTTC. Protein: CASSYQPGYPEQFF.

The CDR3 DNA sequence: TGTGCCACCCTCGGGGAGGGGAACACTGAAGCTTTCTTT. This gives the protein CATLGEGNTEAFF. The chain joins TRBV7-9 to TRBJ1-1; D gene uncertain. V lost 10 bases and J lost 1, with 13 bases in between. The germline CDR1 and CDR2 sequences are SEHNR and FQNEAQ (reference sequence). The CDR3 has 13 residues.

The V gene is TRBV7-8, the J gene TRBJ1-5; no definite D call. This CDR3 has 16 residues. The germline CDR1 and CDR2 sequences are SGHVS and FQNEAQ. Trimming pared 2 bases from V and 0 bases from J, leaving 11 bases between. The CDR3 sequence is CASSLMYSLSNQPQHF. DNA for the CDR3: TGTGCCAGCAGCTTAATGTATAGTCTTAGCAATCAGCCCCAGCATTTT.

The rearrangement uses TRBV6-5 and TRBJ2-5; TRBD1 aligns across 9 bases. The CDR3 is made up of 15 amino acids. Losses at the gene ends were 0 bases for V and 6 bases for J; bases not matched to a gene: 5. Germline V gene sequence: CDR1 MNHEY, CDR2 SVGAGI. The CDR3 region is CASSYSGQGIKTQYF. The CDR3 DNA reads TGTGCCAGCAGTTACTCTGGACAGGGGATAAAGACCCAGTACTTC.

V usage is TRBV18 and J usage is TRBJ2-5; D is unclear. CDR1 is KGHSH and CDR2 is LQKENI in the germline V gene. The CDR3 is 13 residues long. The ends were cut back, 6 bases at V and 3 bases at J, with 11 bases in the middle. The CDR3 spells CASSDLGEETQYF. CDR3 sequence (DNA): TGTGCCAGCTCCGACCTGGGCGAAGAGACCCAGTACTTC.